The clone carrying this TCR beta chain was detected many times. Its antigen is undetermined. This CDR3 contains 16 residues. Per germline, CDR1 MNHEY and CDR2 SVGEGT. The germline V and J ends were trimmed by 2 bases and 0 bases, with 11 bases remaining between them. As it was prepared, the TCRbeta library received unique molecular identifiers. TCRdb analysed the PCR reads with MiXCR anew, one entry per CDR3 protein. The table records some 29,000 distinct CDR3 sequences, roughly 6% of them present only once. This entry belongs to a study of T-cell reconstitution after alpha-beta-depleted transplantation in children. Regarding the study as a whole: Some patients owed their high day-60 TCRbeta diversity to surviving recipient T cells and thymic progenitors.

The sample in question was PBMCs, mostly from graft donor cells, obtained 180 days after TCRalphabeta/CD19-depleted stem cell transplant. This clonotype was obtained from a male patient younger than 18 who had a stem cell transplant for acute myeloid leukemia, so the T cells may come from the graft donor. This chain connects TRBV6-2 or TRBV6-3 to TRBJ2-1; D gene unclear. The CDR3 here is CASSYSQVPSYNEQFF. In DNA, the CDR3 is TGTGCCAGCAGTTACAGCCAGGTACCCTCCTACAATGAGCAGTTCTTC.